This TCR beta chain was recovered during a study of beta chain features in type 1 diabetes (dated by TCRdb to the late 2010s). About the full investigation: Mean age, gender distribution, total cell number and subset yield were not different between patients and healthy donors. A total of 107,917,701 sorted cells were examined across all samples, and the number of cells per subset was strongly correlated with RNA yield. Regulatory and stem cell-like memory subsets were isolated from only 8 patients and about eight healthy donors, whereas naive and central memory subsets came from all 28 donors. In the study, recently diagnosed type 1 diabetes patients and matched healthy donors were compared on the TCRB repertoires of their sorted circulating CD4+ T cell subsets.

The High Capacity cDNA Reverse Transcription Kit was used to reverse transcribe all of the isolated RNA, meaning that expressed TCRB transcripts were what got sequenced. Deep immunoSEQ sequencing was applied to naive, central memory and regulatory T cell samples, giving an average of about 3.8 million total reads per sample. Sorted cells were lysed in RLT buffer, and RNA was extracted using DNase-treated RNeasy Micro or Mini kits according to cell number. Each cell subset was processed on its own to prevent cross-contamination, while patient and healthy donor samples were processed together. TCRB sequences were amplified from cDNA with the immunoSEQ multiplex PCR, producing 87-bp fragments spanning the CDR3 region. Sequencing of the amplicons was done on the Illumina HiSeq platform. The original pipeline was this. Synthetic template baselines were used to correct PCR bias computationally, reads within Hamming distance 2 were collapsed together, and singletons that could not be merged were discarded. Reads were aligned against IMGT so that V, D and J genes, CDR3 length and insertions or deletions at six rearrangement sites could be assigned. Within each subset, clonotype counts were normalized to sorted cell number, and only after that were true diversity and Gini coefficients computed with the tcR R package. The overlap coefficient, calculated on TCRB nucleotide sequences, was used to quantify repertoire sharing. TCRdb's version of the immuneACCESS table is confined to in-frame rearrangements and falls short of the full clone set. An unresolved V gene accounts for under half of the shortfall where checked; the remainder is of unknown origin. That table supplies the V and J calls and clone size; D and trimming were determined from the DNA. The sample table shows approximately 170,000 clones, and roughly 8% are seen once. 0.5% to 0.55% of the sample comes from the top ten.

There are 14 amino acids in the CDR3, from cysteine to phenylalanine inclusive. CDR3 DNA only is kept here, 42 bases in frame from base 1. V gives up 0 bases and J gives up 10 bases, and the segment between their germline ends measures 10 bases. The germline V gene sets CDR1 to MNHEY and CDR2 to SVGAGI. From each donor, a single peripheral blood sample of about 110 mL on average was drawn into heparinised tubes. A BD FACSAria II and a panel including CD45RO, CCR7, CD25, CD127, CD95 and CD27 were used to sort naive, central memory, regulatory and stem cell-like memory CD4+ T cells. A purity above 95% was achieved for all sorted populations. PBMCs were isolated right away by Lymphoprep density gradient centrifugation and were stained directly, without culture. Samples were stained and sorted in pairs, with one healthy donor and one patient per experiment, so that batch effects were minimized. A note on this clone: This receptor's antigen is unknown. No base quality values were provided; no much bigger clone lies one nucleotide off.

On the study overall, not on this receptor specifically: Naive, central memory and regulatory TCRB repertoires appeared to be more alike among patients than among healthy donors. Only small numbers of individuals were included in the HLA sub-analyses, which left unresolved whether HLA type had any influence on TCRB rearrangement. At VDJ recombination sites, patients with type 1 diabetes made fewer insertions and deleted more nucleotides, a pattern implying thymic rearrangement abnormalities. Because cDNA was sequenced instead of genomic DNA, highly expressing activated cells could be over-represented, though the groups showed no difference in activation or CD3 levels. Shorter templates might have been favored by PCR, but patient and control samples were amplified and corrected together, so both groups would have been affected equally by any skew. Type 1 diabetes patients showed a moderate but significant shortening of TCRB CDR3 length in all four CD4+ subsets.

The chain is assembled from TRBV6-5 and TRBJ1-6, with the D gene uncertain. Sequenced material: central memory CD4+ T cells from blood. The sequence was collected from a man aged 18 to 35 with type 1 diabetes. The nucleotide sequence is given as TGTGCCAGCAGTTACTCAGACGGGATGTCACCCCTCCACTTT. This gives the protein CASSYSDGMSPLHF.